This TCR beta chain originates from a study of radiotherapy plus CTLA-4 blockade in lung cancer. Study-wide background: Objective responses occurred in 18% of patients; over 25% had disease control.

General study results and limits: The authors reported that early blood T cell clone dynamics, with interferon-beta, best predicted response. Tumor-derived TCR clones expanded in blood after radiotherapy plus ipilimumab.

Assay used: immunoSEQ multiplex PCR; TCRdb lists only in-frame clones, some missing. The sample consists of around 82,000 clones, roughly four fifths of them appearing once. Trimming took 7 bases from V and 3 from J; bases not matched to a gene: 4. The CDR3 runs to 15 residues. Germline-derived CDR1 and CDR2 are SEHNR and FQNEAQ (reference sequence). This clone was observed once. Its cognate antigen is unknown. Chemo-refractory metastatic non-small-cell lung cancer patients were treated with focal radiation plus CTLA-4 blockade with ipilimumab. The input for sequencing was peripheral blood, taken from a patient treated with radiotherapy plus ipilimumab. This clonotype originated in a human donor with non-small cell lung cancer who had stable disease on radiotherapy plus ipilimumab. The J gene is TRBJ2-1, the V gene TRBV7-9; 12 nucleotides agree with TRBD2. CDR3 nucleotides: TGTGCCAGCATCCAACTAGCGGGAGGCTACAATGAGCAGTTCTTC. As protein: CASIQLAGGYNEQFF.